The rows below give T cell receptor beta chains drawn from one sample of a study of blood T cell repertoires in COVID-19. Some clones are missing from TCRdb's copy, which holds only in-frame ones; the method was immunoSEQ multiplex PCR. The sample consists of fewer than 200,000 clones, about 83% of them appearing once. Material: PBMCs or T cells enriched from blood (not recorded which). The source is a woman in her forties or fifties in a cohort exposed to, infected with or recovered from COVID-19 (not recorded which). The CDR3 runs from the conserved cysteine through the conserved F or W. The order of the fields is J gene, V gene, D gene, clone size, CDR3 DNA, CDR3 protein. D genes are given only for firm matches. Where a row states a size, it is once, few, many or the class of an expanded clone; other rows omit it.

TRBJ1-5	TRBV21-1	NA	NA	TGTGCCAGCAGCGAAATTGGGGCAATTTCTCATCAGCCCCAGCATTTT	CASSEIGAISHQPQHF
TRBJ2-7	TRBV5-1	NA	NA	TGCGCCAGCAGCTTGCCGTCCTACGAGCAGTACTTC	CASSLPSYEQYF
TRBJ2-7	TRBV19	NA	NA	TGTGCCAGTAGTACAGGGGATGGGGGATTCTACGAGCAGTACTTC	CASSTGDGGFYEQYF
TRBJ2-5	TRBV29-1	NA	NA	TGCAGCGTCGACCCTACCCAGGGTGTTGGAATCGAGACCCAGTACTTC	CSVDPTQGVGIETQYF
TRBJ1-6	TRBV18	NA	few	TGTGCCAGCTCACCCGGAGACTTTGGACCCCTCCACTTT	CASSPGDFGPLHF
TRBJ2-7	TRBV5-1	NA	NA	TGCGCCAGCAGCTTGTACAGCCCCTACGAGCAGTACTTC	CASSLYSPYEQYF
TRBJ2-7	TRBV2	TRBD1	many	TGTGCCAGCAACCGGGACAGGGTTTCCTACGAGCAGTACTTC	CASNRDRVSYEQYF
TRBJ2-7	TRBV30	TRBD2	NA	TGTGCCTGGAGTTACGGGAGGTACGAGCAGTACTTC	CAWSYGRYEQYF
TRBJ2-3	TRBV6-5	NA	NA	TGTGCCAGCGGACTCCGGGGGGATACGCAGTATTTT	CASGLRGDTQYF
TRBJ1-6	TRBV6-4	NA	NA	TGTGCCAGCAGTGACTCCCCGGCAGGGCATTCACCCCTCCACTTT	CASSDSPAGHSPLHF
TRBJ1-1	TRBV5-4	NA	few	TGTGCCAGCAGCTTACCAGGGGACATGAACACTGAAGCTTTCTTT	CASSLPGDMNTEAFF
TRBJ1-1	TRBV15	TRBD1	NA	TGTGCCACCAGCAGAAAAAGGACAGGGGGCATCACTGAAGCTTTCTTT	CATSRKRTGGITEAFF
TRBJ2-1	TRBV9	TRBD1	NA	TGTGCCAGCAGCGTTATGACAGGGTCCTACAATGAGCAGTTCTTC	CASSVMTGSYNEQFF
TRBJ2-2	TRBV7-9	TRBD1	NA	TGTGCCAGCAGCGCGCTGAGGGGGCCCACCGGGGAGCTGTTTTTT	CASSALRGPTGELFF
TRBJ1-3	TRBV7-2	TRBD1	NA	TGTGCCAGCAGCCTCAGGGGGCAGGGTGGAAACACCATATATTTT	CASSLRGQGGNTIYF
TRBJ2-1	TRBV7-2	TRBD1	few	TGTGCCAGCAGCTTAGTCCCGGACAGGGGGAATTACAATGAGCAGTTCTTC	CASSLVPDRGNYNEQFF
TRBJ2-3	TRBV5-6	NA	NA	TGTGCCAGCACCATATTTGGGCAAGCCGGGACAATCACAGATACGCAGTATTTT	CASTIFGQAGTITDTQYF
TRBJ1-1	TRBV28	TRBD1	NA	TGTGCCAGCAGTTCTTCCTTTCGGCAGGGGGAAGAAGAGGCTTTCTTT	CASSSSFRQGEEEAFF
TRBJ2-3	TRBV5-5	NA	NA	TGTGCCAGCAGCGACCGGGAAGGCACAGATACGCAGTATTTT	CASSDREGTDTQYF
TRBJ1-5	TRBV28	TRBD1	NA	TGTGCCAGCAGTTTATACGGGACAGGGGGAGATCAGCCCCAGCATTTT	CASSLYGTGGDQPQHF
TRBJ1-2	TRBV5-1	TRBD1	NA	TGCGCCAGCAGCCTCGGGACAGGGACGACCACTAACTATGGCTACACCTTC	CASSLGTGTTTNYGYTF
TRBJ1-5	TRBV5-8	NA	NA	TGTGCCAGCAGCACCGGACTCAATCAGCCCCAGCATTTT	CASSTGLNQPQHF
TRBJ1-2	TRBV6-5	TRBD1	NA	TGTGCCAGCAGTTACCTGACAGGGGGTGGGGATGGCTACACCTTC	CASSYLTGGGDGYTF
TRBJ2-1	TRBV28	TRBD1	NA	TGTGCCAGCAGTTCGCACCGGGACAGGGGTTTAGATGAGCAGTTCTTC	CASSSHRDRGLDEQFF